This entry lists 5 T cell receptor beta chains sequenced from one sample in a study of T cell clonotyping in hematopoietic cell transplantation. Sequencing used immunoSEQ multiplex PCR; TCRdb keeps in-frame clones, though not all of them. The sample shows about 70,000 clones, roughly 93% of them seen only once. Source material: peripheral blood mononuclear cells. The source is a man aged 45-65 years in good health. Some clones in this sample may be carry-over from other donors' samples.

The chain is built from TRBV4-1 and TRBJ1-4; D perhaps matches TRBD1 (6 bases). This CDR3 has 17 residues. Germline loops: CDR1 MGHRA, CDR2 YSYEKL. The germline V and J ends were trimmed by 5 bases and 8 bases, with 24 bases remaining between them. The CDR3 spells CASSASITTGTWEKLFF. The DNA of the CDR3 is TGCGCCAGCAGCGCCTCTATTACGACAGGCACTTGGGAAAAACTGTTTTTT.

V usage is TRBV9 and J usage is TRBJ2-7, with 9 bases lining up with TRBD1. Germline trimming cut 0 bases from V and 5 bases from J; bases unmatched to any gene: 6. Germline lookup yields CDR1 SGDLS and CDR2 YYNGEE. The length of the CDR3 is 15 residues. The CDR3 region has the DNA TGTGCCAGCAGCGTAGCGGGACAGGGCAACCACGAGCAGTACTTC. It encodes CASSVAGQGNHEQYF. Combining the CDR3 with reference TRBV9 and TRBJ2-7 gives the whole variable domain DSGVTQTPKHLITATGQRVTLRCSPRSGDLSVYWYQQSLDQGLQFLIQYYNGEERAKGNILERFSAQQFPDLHSELNLSSLELGDSALYFCASSVAGQGNHEQYFGPGTRLTVT.

This sequence joins TRBV5-5 and TRBJ1-3, with 8 bases fitting TRBD1. V lost 3 bases to trimming and J lost 0 bases; unmatched junction nucleotides: 5. CDR1 is SGHKS, CDR2 YYEKEE, per germline (reference sequence). The CDR3 loop spans 16 amino acids. CDR3 sequence: CASSSRQGPSGNTIYF. The CDR3 DNA reads as TGTGCCAGCAGCTCCAGACAGGGGCCCTCTGGAAACACCATATATTTT.

The chain couples TRBV10-3 to TRBJ2-1; D is unclear. This CDR3 spans 14 amino acids. CDR1 is ENHRY and CDR2 is SYGVKD in the germline V gene. V was clipped by 2 bases and J by 10 bases, with 15 bases between them. Here the CDR3 DNA reads TGTGCCATCAGTGAGAGAACGGACCATAGGGAGCAGTTCTTC. Translation: CAISERTDHREQFF.

The gene calls are TRBV9 and TRBJ1-5; tentative D call: TRBD1 (6 bases). CDR1 is SGDLS and CDR2 is YYNGEE in the germline V gene. The CDR3 is made up of 15 amino acids. Trimming pared 4 bases from V and 0 bases from J, leaving 11 bases between. The CDR3 DNA is TGTGCCAGCAGCCCAGGGGTCTCTAGCAATCAGCCCCAGCATTTT. It specifies CASSPGVSSNQPQHF.